This T cell receptor beta chain was identified in a study of human T cells and chemical hapten exposure. Via MiXCR, TCRdb re-called the RACE reads, giving one row per CDR3 protein. The profile covers around 80,000 distinct CDR3 sequences, with 6.6% appearing a single time and 1% to 1.5% taken by the ten largest. CDR3 length equals 14 residues. V was clipped by 10 bases and J by 9 bases, with 22 bases between them. Germline CDR1 is MNHNS and CDR2 is SASEGT. Time point specified: patch test 2, 6 weeks after DPC sensitization. Regarding treatment: therapeutic diphenylcyclopropenone sensitization with weekly scalp DPC.

The clonotype was recovered from a woman aged 25 to 45 with alopecia areata. Some clones in this sample may be carry-over from other donors' samples. V gene TRBV6-1 combines with J gene TRBJ2-1; possible D gene TRBD2, 6 bases. This specimen was whole blood, taken in connection with sensitization to the hapten diphenylcyclopropenone (DPC). The CDR3 DNA follows: TGTGCCAACCGGGATACCGGGAGTTCGGGTGAGCAGTTCTTC. It codes for CANRDTGSSGEQFF.